Given below is one T cell receptor beta chain in context. Its antigen is unidentified. Other DNA sequences in this sample translate to the same CDR3. This sample is part of a study of shared clonotypes between healthy human individuals. Overall study findings and caveats: The sharing of approximately 4.6% of naive CD4 clonotypes was seen across several donors. Memory subsets generally showed smaller estimated richness than naive subsets did. The genetic and exposure-history diversity represented was limited by few donors.

The assay was run at deep level. Clones were sequenced by immunoSEQ multiplex PCR, and TCRdb holds only the in-frame ones, with some missing. The sample yields about 1.5 million clones, 98% seen once. The CDR3 totals 11 residues. CDR1 is DFQATT and CDR2 is SNEGSKA in the germline V gene (reference sequence). Between the trimmed V and J ends, which lost 0 bases and 7 bases, there was a span of 7 bases. This receptor was identified in a man aged 25 to 45 in good health. Sequences were obtained from naive CD4+ T cells sorted from blood. Subset specified: CD45RA+ positively selected. The gene calls are TRBV20-1 and TRBJ2-7; D not certain. CDR3 DNA sequence: TGCAGTGCTAGAGATTTGGGGGAGCAGTACTTC. Amino acid sequence: CSARDLGEQYF.